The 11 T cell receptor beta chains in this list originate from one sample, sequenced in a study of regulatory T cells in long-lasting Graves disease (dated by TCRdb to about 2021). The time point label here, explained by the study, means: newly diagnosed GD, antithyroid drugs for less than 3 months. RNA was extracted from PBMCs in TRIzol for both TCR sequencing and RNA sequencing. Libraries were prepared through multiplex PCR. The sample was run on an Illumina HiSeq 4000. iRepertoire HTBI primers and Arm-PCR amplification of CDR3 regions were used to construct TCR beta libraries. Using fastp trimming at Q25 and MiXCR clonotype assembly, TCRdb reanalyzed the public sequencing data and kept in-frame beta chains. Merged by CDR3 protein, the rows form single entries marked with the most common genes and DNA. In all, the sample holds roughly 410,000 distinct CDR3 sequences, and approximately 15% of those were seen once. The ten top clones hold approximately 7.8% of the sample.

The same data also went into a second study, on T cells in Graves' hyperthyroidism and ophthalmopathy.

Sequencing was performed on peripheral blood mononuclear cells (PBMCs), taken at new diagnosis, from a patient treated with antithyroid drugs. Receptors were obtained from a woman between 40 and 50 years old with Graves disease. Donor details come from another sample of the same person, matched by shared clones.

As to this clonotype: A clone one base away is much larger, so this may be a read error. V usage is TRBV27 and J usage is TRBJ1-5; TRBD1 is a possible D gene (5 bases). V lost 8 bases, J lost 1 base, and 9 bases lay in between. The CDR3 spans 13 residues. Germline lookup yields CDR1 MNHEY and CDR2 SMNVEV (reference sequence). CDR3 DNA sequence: TGTGCCAGCTGGGGGAGAAGCAATCAGCCCCAGCATTTT. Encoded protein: CASWGRSNQPQHF.

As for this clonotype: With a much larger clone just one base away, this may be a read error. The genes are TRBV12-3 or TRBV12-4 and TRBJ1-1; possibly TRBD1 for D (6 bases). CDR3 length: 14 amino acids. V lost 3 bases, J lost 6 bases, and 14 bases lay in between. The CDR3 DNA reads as TGTGCCAGCAGTTTCTGGGCAGGGGCGGCTGAAGCTTTCTTT. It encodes CASSFWAGAAEAFF.

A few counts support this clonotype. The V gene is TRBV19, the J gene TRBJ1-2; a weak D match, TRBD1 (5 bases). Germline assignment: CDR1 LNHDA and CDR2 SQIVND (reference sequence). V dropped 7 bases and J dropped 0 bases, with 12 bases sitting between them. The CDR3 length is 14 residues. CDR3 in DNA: TGTGCCAGTACACGGGACCGAGCTAACTATGGCTACACCTTC. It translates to CASTRDRANYGYTF.

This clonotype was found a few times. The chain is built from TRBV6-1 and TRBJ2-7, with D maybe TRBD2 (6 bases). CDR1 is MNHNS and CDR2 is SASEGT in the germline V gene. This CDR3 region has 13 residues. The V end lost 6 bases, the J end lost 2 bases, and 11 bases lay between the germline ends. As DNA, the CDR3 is TGTGCCAGCAGACTAAGCGGGCCCTACGAGCAGTACTTC. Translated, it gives CASRLSGPYEQYF.

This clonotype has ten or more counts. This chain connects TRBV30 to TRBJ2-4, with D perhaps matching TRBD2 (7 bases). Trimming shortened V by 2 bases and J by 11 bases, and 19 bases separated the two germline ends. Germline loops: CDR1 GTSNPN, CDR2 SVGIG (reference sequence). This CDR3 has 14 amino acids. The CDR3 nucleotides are TGTGCCTGGAGTCCCCACACAAGGGGGGGATTTCAGTACTTC. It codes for CAWSPHTRGGFQYF.

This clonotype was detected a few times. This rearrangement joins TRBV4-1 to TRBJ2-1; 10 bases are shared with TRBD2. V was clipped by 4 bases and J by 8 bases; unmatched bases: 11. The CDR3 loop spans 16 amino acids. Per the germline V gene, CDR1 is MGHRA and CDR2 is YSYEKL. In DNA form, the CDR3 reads TGCGCCAGCAGCCCCGAATCTAGCGGGAGCGCGCATGAGCAGTTCTTC. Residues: CASSPESSGSAHEQFF.

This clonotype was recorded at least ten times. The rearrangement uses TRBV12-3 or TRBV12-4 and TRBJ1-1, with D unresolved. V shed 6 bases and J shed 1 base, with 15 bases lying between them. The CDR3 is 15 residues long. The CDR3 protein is CASSPSPAGNTEAFF. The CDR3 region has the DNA TGTGCCAGCAGCCCCTCCCCCGCCGGGAACACTGAAGCTTTCTTT.

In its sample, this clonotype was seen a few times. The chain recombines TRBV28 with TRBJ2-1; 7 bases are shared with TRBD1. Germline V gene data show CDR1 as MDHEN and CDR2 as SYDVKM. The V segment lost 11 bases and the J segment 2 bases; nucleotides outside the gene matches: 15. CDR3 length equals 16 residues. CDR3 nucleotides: TGTGCCGCGCGAAGACAGGGTTCTCTTACCTACAATGAGCAGTTCTTC. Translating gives CAARRQGSLTYNEQFF.

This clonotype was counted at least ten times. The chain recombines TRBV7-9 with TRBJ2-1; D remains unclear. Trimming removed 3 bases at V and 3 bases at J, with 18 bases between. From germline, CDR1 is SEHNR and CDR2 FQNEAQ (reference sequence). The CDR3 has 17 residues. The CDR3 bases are TGTGCCAGCAGCTTCTCCCTTAGTAGCTCTCGCTACAATGAGCAGTTCTTC. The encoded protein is CASSFSLSSSRYNEQFF.

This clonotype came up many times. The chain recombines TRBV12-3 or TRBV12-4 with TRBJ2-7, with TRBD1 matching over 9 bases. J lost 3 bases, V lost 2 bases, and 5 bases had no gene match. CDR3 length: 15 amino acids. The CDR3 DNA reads TGTGCCAGCAGTTTACGGGACAGGGTATACTACGAGCAGTACTTC. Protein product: CASSLRDRVYYEQYF.

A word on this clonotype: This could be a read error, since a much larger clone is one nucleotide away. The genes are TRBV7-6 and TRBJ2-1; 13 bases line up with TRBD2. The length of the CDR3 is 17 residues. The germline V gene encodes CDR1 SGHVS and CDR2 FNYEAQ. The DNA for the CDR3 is TGTGCCAGCAGTTTACTAGCGGGAGGGGGCTCCTGCAATGAGCAGTTCTTC. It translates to CASSLLAGGGSCNEQFF.